Listed below are T cell receptor beta chains from one sample, sequenced in a study of blood T cells in healthy people across ages. Via MiXCR, TCRdb re-called the 5' RACE reads, giving one row per CDR3 protein. The sample has around 1,800,000 distinct CDR3 sequences; about 39% are singletons. Sample: blood. The origin of the receptors is a human donor in good health. CDR3s include the opening cysteine and the closing phenylalanine or tryptophan. The D gene is left open where the match is weak. For some rows the clone size is stated as once, few or many, or as a class when expanded; others skip it.

clone_size,v_call,d_call,j_call,cdr3_aa,cdr3_nt
few,TRBV12-3/TRBV12-4,TRBD1,TRBJ1-6,CASSSQGVVSSPLHF,TGTGCCAGCAGTTCCCAGGGGGTCGTCAGTTCACCCCTCCACTTT
-,TRBV12-3/TRBV12-4,-,TRBJ1-5,CASSLGSRAINQPQHF,TGTGCCAGCAGTTTAGGATCTCGGGCCATCAATCAGCCCCAGCATTTT
-,TRBV13,-,TRBJ2-1,CASSLEHSYNEQFF,TGTGCCAGCAGCTTAGAACACAGCTACAATGAGCAGTTCTTC
-,TRBV30,-,TRBJ2-7,CAWEGTRSSYEQYF,TGTGCCTGGGAAGGGACACGAAGCTCCTACGAGCAGTACTTC
once,TRBV7-2,TRBD1,TRBJ1-1,CASSSVEPGGESFF,TGTGCCAGCAGCTCAGTCGAACCAGGGGGGGAATCTTTCTTT
-,TRBV11-3,-,TRBJ2-7,CASSLSQAQAYEQYF,TGTGCCAGCAGCTTATCGCAGGCTCAAGCCTACGAGCAGTACTTC
few,TRBV9,-,TRBJ1-2,CASSVSTDHYTF,TGTGCCAGCAGCGTATCAACAGACCACTACACCTTC
-,TRBV7-9,TRBD1,TRBJ1-5,CASSTGQGSNSNQPQHF,TGTGCCAGCAGCACCGGACAGGGTTCTAATAGCAATCAGCCCCAGCATTTT
once,TRBV27,-,TRBJ2-5,CASSLLARTQYF,TGTGCCAGCAGTTTATTGGCGCGGACCCAGTACTTC
few,TRBV29-1,TRBD2,TRBJ2-1,CSVEGLAGGLSYNEQFF,TGCAGCGTTGAAGGGTTAGCGGGGGGCCTCTCCTACAATGAGCAGTTCTTC
few,TRBV5-1,-,TRBJ2-7,CASSLARVQGSSYEQYF,TGCGCCAGCAGCTTGGCCAGGGTTCAGGGGTCCTCCTACGAGCAGTACTTC
-,TRBV19,-,TRBJ2-7,CASSIVGGGSSYEQYF,TGTGCCAGTAGTATAGTGGGAGGGGGCAGCTCCTACGAGCAGTACTTC
many,TRBV5-1,-,TRBJ2-7,CASSLTGSSYEQYF,TGCGCCAGCAGCTTAACAGGGAGCTCCTACGAGCAGTACTTC
-,TRBV4-1,-,TRBJ2-3,CASSQGAGQDKGTQYF,TGCGCCAGCAGCCAAGGTGCAGGTCAAGATAAGGGTACGCAGTATTTT
-,TRBV7-2,-,TRBJ1-2,CASSLEGWKSNGYTF,TGTGCCAGCAGCTTAGAAGGGTGGAAGTCGAATGGCTACACCTTC
-,TRBV4-3,TRBD2,TRBJ2-1,CASSQSWRGAGEQFF,TGCGCCAGCAGCCAAAGTTGGCGGGGGGCAGGTGAGCAGTTCTTC
-,TRBV6-1,-,TRBJ1-1,CASSTQGGSTEAFF,TGTGCCAGCAGCACACAGGGAGGGAGCACTGAAGCTTTCTTT
-,TRBV7-2,TRBD2,TRBJ2-7,CASSRRSGGFAEQYF,TGTGCCAGCAGCCGCCGAAGCGGGGGCTTCGCCGAGCAGTACTTC
-,TRBV29-1,-,TRBJ2-1,CSVEPGNNEQFF,TGCAGCGTTGAACCGGGGAACAATGAGCAGTTCTTC
-,TRBV29-1,-,TRBJ2-3,CCVGPGSVNTQYF,TGCTGCGTTGGGCCAGGGAGTGTAAATACGCAGTATTTT
-,TRBV7-9,-,TRBJ1-4,CASSGGRWAPNEKLFF,TGTGCCAGCTCCGGGGGTAGATGGGCCCCTAATGAAAAACTGTTTTTT
-,TRBV9,TRBD1,TRBJ2-5,CASSVAGTGDNEQYF,TGTGCCAGCAGCGTAGCCGGGACAGGGGACAATGAGCAGTACTTC
-,TRBV24-1,-,TRBJ2-2,CATSDPTVANTGELFF,TGTGCCACCAGTGACCCGACAGTGGCGAACACCGGGGAGCTGTTTTTT
-,TRBV29-1,-,TRBJ2-3,CSHTGTSTDTQYF,TGCAGTCATACCGGGACTAGCACAGATACGCAGTATTTT
-,TRBV4-3,TRBD1,TRBJ2-5,CASSPIDRGETQYF,TGCGCCAGCAGCCCAATCGACAGGGGAGAGACCCAGTACTTC
-,TRBV15,-,TRBJ2-7,CATSRGGPGYEQYF,TGTGCCACCAGCAGAGGAGGCCCCGGGTACGAGCAGTACTTC
many,TRBV12-3/TRBV12-4,-,TRBJ2-1,CASSFDRGSYNEQFF,TGTGCCAGCAGCTTTGACAGAGGCTCCTACAATGAGCAGTTCTTC
-,TRBV20-1,TRBD1,TRBJ2-7,CSAGRGQGTYEQYF,TGCAGTGCTGGACGGGGACAGGGAACCTACGAGCAGTACTTC
-,TRBV4-2,-,TRBJ2-7,CASSHELDREQYF,TGTGCCAGCAGCCACGAACTAGATCGCGAGCAGTACTTC
-,TRBV7-9,-,TRBJ1-2,CASTLGLYYGYTF,TGTGCCAGCACCTTAGGATTGTACTATGGCTACACCTTC
few,TRBV20-1,TRBD1,TRBJ2-5,CSALDREQQETQYF,TGCAGTGCTTTGGACAGGGAACAACAAGAGACCCAGTACTTC
-,TRBV4-2,TRBD2,TRBJ2-5,CASSQVIAGGLETQYF,TGTGCCAGCAGCCAAGTTATAGCGGGGGGGCTCGAGACCCAGTACTTC
-,TRBV4-2,-,TRBJ2-6,CASSQDPVSRSGANVLTF,TGTGCCAGCAGCCAAGATCCAGTGTCCCGCTCTGGGGCCAACGTCCTGACTTTC
-,TRBV6-5,-,TRBJ2-7,CASRSPLPPYEQYF,TGTGCCAGCAGGTCTCCATTACCACCCTACGAGCAGTACTTC
-,TRBV12-3/TRBV12-4,TRBD1,TRBJ1-4,CASGRDSNEKLFF,TGTGCCAGCGGCCGGGACAGCAATGAAAAACTGTTTTTT
-,TRBV5-1,-,TRBJ2-4,CASSRENRDWGEQYF,TGCGCCAGCAGCCGGGAAAACAGGGACTGGGGAGAGCAGTACTTC
-,TRBV27,-,TRBJ2-7,CASSRGRTQYEQYF,TGTGCCAGCAGTCGTGGACGGACCCAATACGAGCAGTACTTC
few,TRBV27,-,TRBJ1-2,CASSPRRTHDGYTF,TGTGCCAGCAGCCCTCGACGGACGCACGATGGCTACACCTTC
-,TRBV6-5,-,TRBJ1-1,CASSYGGAQSNTEAFF,TGTGCCAGCAGTTACGGGGGGGCGCAAAGCAACACTGAAGCTTTCTTT